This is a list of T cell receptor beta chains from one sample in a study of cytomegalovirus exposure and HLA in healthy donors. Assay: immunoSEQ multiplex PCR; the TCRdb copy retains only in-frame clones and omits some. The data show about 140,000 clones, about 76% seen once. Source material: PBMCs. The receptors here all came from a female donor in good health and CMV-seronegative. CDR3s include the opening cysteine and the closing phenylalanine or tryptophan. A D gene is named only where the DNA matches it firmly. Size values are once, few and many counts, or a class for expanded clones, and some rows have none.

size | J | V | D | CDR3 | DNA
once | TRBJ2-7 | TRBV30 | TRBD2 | CAWRSRLAGVSYEQYF | TGTGCCTGGAGGTCAAGACTAGCGGGAGTAAGCTACGAGCAGTACTTC
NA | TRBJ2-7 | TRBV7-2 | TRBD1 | CASSIYRGSSYEQYF | TGTGCCAGCAGCATATACAGGGGTAGCTCCTACGAGCAGTACTTC
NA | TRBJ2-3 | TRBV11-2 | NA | CASSSTGVSTDTQYF | TGTGCCAGCAGCTCAACCGGGGTTTCCACAGATACGCAGTATTTT
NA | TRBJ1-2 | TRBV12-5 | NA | CASGFPADISGYTF | TGTGCTAGTGGTTTCCCCGCAGACATTTCTGGCTACACCTTC
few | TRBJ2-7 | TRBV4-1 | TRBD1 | CASSQAGTGYYEQYF | TGCGCCAGCAGCCAAGCTGGGACAGGGTATTACGAGCAGTACTTC
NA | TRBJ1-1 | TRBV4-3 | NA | CASSQLVGGRDTEAFF | TGCGCCAGCAGCCAACTCGTGGGGGGGCGCGACACTGAAGCTTTCTTT
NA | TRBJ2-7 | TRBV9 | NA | CASSAPGYEQYF | TGTGCCAGCAGCGCTCCCGGCTACGAGCAGTACTTC
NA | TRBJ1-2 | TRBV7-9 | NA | CASSTPGLLNGYTF | TGTGCCAGCAGCACCCCTGGACTGCTCAATGGCTACACCTTC
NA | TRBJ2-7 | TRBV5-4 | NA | CASSSGGGGIRSEQYF | TGTGCCAGCAGCTCAGGTGGTGGGGGGATCAGGTCCGAGCAGTACTTC
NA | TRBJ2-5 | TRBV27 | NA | CASSFLRAGETQYF | TGTGCCAGCAGTTTCCTCAGGGCAGGAGAGACCCAGTACTTC
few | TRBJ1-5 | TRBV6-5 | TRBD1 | CASSLQGGTSQPQHF | TGTGCCAGCAGTCTACAGGGGGGAACTAGTCAGCCCCAGCATTTT
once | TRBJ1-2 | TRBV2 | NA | CASRGVGYTF | TGTGCCAGCAGGGGAGTTGGCTACACCTTC
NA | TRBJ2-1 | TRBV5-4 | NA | CASSLYGVNEQFF | TGTGCCAGCAGCTTGTACGGGGTCAATGAGCAGTTCTTC
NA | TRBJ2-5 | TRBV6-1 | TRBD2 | CASSEPGGVETQYF | TGTGCCAGCAGTGAACCGGGGGGGGTGGAGACCCAGTACTTC
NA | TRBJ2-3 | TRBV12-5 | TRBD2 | CASGPSLSGTSTDTQYF | TGTGCTAGTGGTCCCTCATTGAGCGGGACTAGCACAGATACGCAGTATTTT
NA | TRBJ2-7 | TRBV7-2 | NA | CASSSNRVSYEQYF | TGTGCCAGCAGCTCCAACAGGGTCTCCTACGAGCAGTACTTC
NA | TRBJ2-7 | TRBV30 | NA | CAWEVARTYEQYF | TGTGCCTGGGAAGTAGCCCGAACCTACGAGCAGTACTTC
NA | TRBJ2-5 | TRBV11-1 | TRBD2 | CASGSSGAQETQYF | TGTGCCAGCGGGTCTAGCGGGGCGCAAGAGACCCAGTACTTC
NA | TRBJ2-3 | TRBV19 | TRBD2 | CASSIGGLAGSTDTQYF | TGTGCCAGTAGTATAGGAGGTCTAGCGGGGAGCACAGATACGCAGTATTTT
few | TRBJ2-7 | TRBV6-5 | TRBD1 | CASSRTGSVEQYF | TGTGCCAGCAGCAGGACAGGGTCTGTCGAGCAGTACTTC
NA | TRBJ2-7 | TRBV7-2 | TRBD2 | CASSLGGGGYEQYF | TGTGCCAGCAGCTTAGGCGGGGGGGGCTACGAGCAGTACTTC
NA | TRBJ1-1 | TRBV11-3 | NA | CASSLGEGTEAFF | TGTGCCAGCAGCTTAGGTGAGGGGACAGAAGCTTTCTTT